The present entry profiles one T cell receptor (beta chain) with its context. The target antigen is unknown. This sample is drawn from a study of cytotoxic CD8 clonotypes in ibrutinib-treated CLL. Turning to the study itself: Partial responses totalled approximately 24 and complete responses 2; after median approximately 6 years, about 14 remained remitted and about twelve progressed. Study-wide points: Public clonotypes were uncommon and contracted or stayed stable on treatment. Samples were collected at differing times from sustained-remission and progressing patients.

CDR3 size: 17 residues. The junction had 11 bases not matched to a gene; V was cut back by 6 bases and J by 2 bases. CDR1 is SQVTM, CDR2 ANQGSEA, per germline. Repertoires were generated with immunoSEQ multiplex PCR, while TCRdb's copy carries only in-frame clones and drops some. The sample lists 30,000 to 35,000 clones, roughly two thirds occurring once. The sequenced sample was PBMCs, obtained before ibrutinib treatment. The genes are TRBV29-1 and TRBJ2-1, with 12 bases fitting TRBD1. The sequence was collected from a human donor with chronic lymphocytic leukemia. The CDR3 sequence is CSVLWDRGPSTYNEQFF. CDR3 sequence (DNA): TGCAGCGTCCTCTGGGACAGGGGGCCAAGTACCTACAATGAGCAGTTCTTC.